Listed here are 21 T cell receptor beta chains from one sample, sequenced in a study of immune cell composition in non-small cell lung cancer. Only in-frame clones appear in the TCRdb table, and some are missing; sequencing was by immunoSEQ multiplex PCR. The sample carries 13,000 to 15,000 clones, 81% recorded once. Material: lung tumor tissue. The source is a human donor with non-small cell lung cancer.

The chain recombines TRBV9 with TRBJ1-1, with D possibly being TRBD1 (5 bases). The V gene lost 4 bases and the J gene lost 1 base, with 11 bases spanning the gap. Germline V gene sequence: CDR1 SGDLS, CDR2 YYNGEE. There are 14 residues in the CDR3. CDR3 bases: TGTGCCAGCAGCAAAAGGGACCAGAACACTGAAGCTTTCTTT. Its protein is CASSKRDQNTEAFF.

The chain combines TRBV13 with TRBJ2-1, with TRBD2 matching 11 bases. With 5 bases clipped from V and 4 bases from J, the junction kept 4 bases outside the gene matches. The germline V gene has CDR1 PRHDT and CDR2 FYEKMQ (reference sequence). The CDR3 is 15 residues long. The CDR3 reads CASSHTSGGYNEQFF. CDR3 nucleotide sequence: TGTGCCAGCAGCCACACTAGCGGGGGATACAATGAGCAGTTCTTC.

The chain links TRBV19 to TRBJ1-5; D may be TRBD1 (6 bases). Trimming pared 5 bases from V and 2 bases from J, leaving 10 bases between. Looked up from germline, CDR1 is LNHDA and CDR2 is SQIVND (reference sequence). The CDR3 sequence is 14 residues long. In nucleotides, the CDR3 is TGTGCCAGTAGTCCACAGGGTGGCAATCAGCCCCAGCATTTT. Protein product: CASSPQGGNQPQHF.

This clone was recorded only once. The CDR3 nucleotides read TGTGCCATCAGTGACCAAGAGACCCAGTACTTC. Protein product: CAISDQETQYF. The J gene is TRBJ2-5, the V gene TRBV10-3; D is unclear. V was trimmed by 3 bases and J by 1 base, leaving 0 bases between them. There are 11 residues in the CDR3. Germline CDR1 is ENHRY and CDR2 is SYGVKD.

The chain couples TRBV28 to TRBJ1-2; D is perhaps TRBD1 (6 bases). Germline lookup yields CDR1 MDHEN and CDR2 SYDVKM. This CDR3 comprises 13 residues. The V end was cut by 7 bases, the J end by 10 bases, with 19 bases between. The CDR3, as DNA: TGTGCCAGCATAGGGGGGCTGGGGATGGACTACACCTTC. Protein: CASIGGLGMDYTF.

The chain employs TRBV7-8 and TRBJ2-6, with D unclear. V shed 3 bases and J shed 6 bases, with 15 bases lying between them. Germline V gene data show CDR1 as SGHVS and CDR2 as FQNEAQ. The CDR3 consists of 16 residues. CDR3 DNA: TGTGCCAGCAGCTTTCGATCCGGTGCAGAGGCCAACGTCCTGACTTTC. As protein: CASSFRSGAEANVLTF.

The genes are TRBV11-3 and TRBJ2-2; TRBD2 is a possible D gene (6 bases). Trimming left V 4 bases short and J 3 bases short, with 18 bases between. This CDR3 is 17 amino acids long. Germline CDR1 SGHNT, CDR2 YENEEA. The CDR3 here is CASSSVSGLTYTGELFF. In nucleotides, the CDR3 is TGTGCCAGCAGCTCAGTTTCCGGACTAACATACACCGGGGAGCTGTTTTTT.

The V gene is TRBV28, the J gene TRBJ2-4, with 7 nucleotides matching TRBD2. CDR1 and CDR2 from the germline V gene are MDHEN and SYDVKM. V lost 3 bases, J lost 8 bases, and 4 bases stayed unmatched. This CDR3 has 13 amino acids. In nucleotides, the CDR3 is TGTGCCAGCAGTTTTTTAGGACTAGACATTCAGTACTTC. Protein: CASSFLGLDIQYF. Using reference TRBV28 and TRBJ2-4 for the parts outside the CDR3, the full variable domain is DVKVTQSSRYLVKRTGEKVFLECVQDMDHENMFWYRQDPGLGLRLIYFSYDVKMKEKGDIPEGYSVSREKKERFSLILESASTNQTSMYLCASSFLGLDIQYFGAGTRLSVL.

This chain links TRBV2 with TRBJ2-5; the match to TRBD1 covers 8 bases. CDR1 and CDR2 from the germline V gene are SNHLY and FYNNEI. The junction had 5 bases not matched to a gene; V was cut back by 4 bases and J by 4 bases. This CDR3 is built from 14 residues. CDR3 nucleotide sequence: TGTGCCAGCAGTGCGCACAGGGGGGTAGAGACCCAGTACTTC. Amino acid sequence: CASSAHRGVETQYF. The full variable domain, in which reference TRBV2 and TRBJ2-5 provide the parts outside the CDR3, is EPEVTQTPSHQVTQMGQEVILRCVPISNHLYFYWYRQILGQKVEFLVSFYNNEISEKSEIFDDQFSVERPDGSNFTLKIRSTKLEDSAMYFCASSAHRGVETQYFGPGTRLLVL.

This chain connects TRBV28 to TRBJ2-5; D remains unclear. The V end was cut by 1 base, the J end by 0 bases, with 0 bases between. This CDR3 is 12 amino acids long. The germline CDR1 and CDR2 sequences are MDHEN and SYDVKM. The CDR3 is CASSLYQETQYF. CDR3 nucleotide sequence: TGTGCCAGCAGTTTATACCAAGAGACCCAGTACTTC.

The rearrangement joins TRBV7-9 to TRBJ2-5, with 8 bases identical to TRBD2. The ends lost 1 base at V and 2 bases at J; junction bases unmatched: 3. CDR3 length: 15 amino acids. Germline CDR1 and CDR2: SEHNR and FQNEAQ (reference sequence). CDR3: CASSLGGRLQETQYF. The CDR3 DNA follows: TGTGCCAGCAGCTTAGGCGGGAGGTTACAAGAGACCCAGTACTTC.

The rearrangement uses TRBV27 and TRBJ2-7; no reliable D call. The CDR3 extends over 15 amino acids. Per the germline V gene, CDR1 is MNHEY and CDR2 is SMNVEV (reference sequence). V was shortened by 6 bases and J by 3 bases, with 18 bases between the two germline ends. The CDR3 nucleotides are TGTGCCAGCAGCTTAAAATATAAGACGGACTACGAGCAGTACTTC. As protein: CASSLKYKTDYEQYF.

This chain connects TRBV10-2 to TRBJ2-2; the D is unclear. Germline assignment: CDR1 WSHSY and CDR2 SAAADI. The CDR3 sequence is 16 residues long. The V gene lost 10 bases and the J gene lost 1 base, with 19 bases spanning the gap. CDR3 nucleotide sequence: TGCGCCACTCCCCGTCCAAGGGCCGAGAACACCGGGGAGCTGTTTTTT. Amino acid sequence: CATPRPRAENTGELFF.

The chain couples TRBV6-5 to TRBJ1-5; D is ambiguous. The V gene's germline CDR1 is MNHEY and CDR2 SVGAGI. The CDR3 covers 14 residues. V lost 6 bases to trimming and J lost 4 bases, with 13 bases between them. CDR3 sequence: CASSHPDRNQPQHF. CDR3 DNA sequence: TGTGCCAGCAGCCATCCGGACCGGAATCAGCCCCAGCATTTT.

The chain couples TRBV5-6 to TRBJ2-3; 7 bases match TRBD2. With V trimmed by 0 bases and J by 1 base, 5 bases remained unmatched. This CDR3 has 16 amino acids. Per germline, CDR1 SGHDT and CDR2 YYEEEE. CDR3 amino acids: CASSLGAGEGTDTQYF. CDR3 DNA: TGTGCCAGCAGCTTGGGGGCGGGAGAGGGCACAGATACGCAGTATTTT.

V usage is TRBV10-3 and J usage is TRBJ2-3; the D gene is possibly TRBD1 (7 bases). Trimming pared 0 bases from V and 2 bases from J, leaving 12 bases between. This CDR3 region has 16 residues. CDR1 is ENHRY, CDR2 SYGVKD, per germline. The CDR3 region is CAISESIRGDTDTQYF. CDR3 DNA sequence: TGTGCCATCAGTGAGTCGATCAGGGGGGACACAGATACGCAGTATTTT.

The V gene is TRBV7-9, the J gene TRBJ1-6; no firm D call. Germline loops: CDR1 SEHNR, CDR2 FQNEAQ (reference sequence). The CDR3 is made up of 13 amino acids. V was pared by 4 bases and J by 9 bases, with 10 bases between. As DNA, the CDR3 is TGTGCCAGCAGCTCCCAAGAAGGTTCACCCCTCCACTTT. Its protein is CASSSQEGSPLHF.

The chain carries TRBV19 and TRBJ1-6; perhaps TRBD1 as D (6 bases). Germline V gene sequence: CDR1 LNHDA, CDR2 SQIVND (reference sequence). Trimming took 6 bases from V and 13 from J, leaving 16 bases between them. The CDR3 sequence is 13 residues long. As DNA, the CDR3 is TGTGCCAGTAGCCAAGTGGGGAGGGGGCCCCTCCACTTT. Translating it yields CASSQVGRGPLHF. The full variable domain, in which reference TRBV19 and TRBJ1-6 provide the parts outside the CDR3, is DGGITQSPKYLFRKEGQNVTLSCEQNLNHDAMYWYRQDPGQGLRLIYYSQIVNDFQKGDIAEGYSVSREKKESFPLTVTSAQKNPTAFYLCASSQVGRGPLHFGNGTRLTVT.

The chain joins TRBV5-1 to TRBJ2-7; 8 positions match TRBD1. Looked up from germline, CDR1 is SGHRS and CDR2 is YFSETQ. Germline trimming cut 3 bases from V and 0 bases from J; bases unmatched to any gene: 2. The CDR3 is made up of 14 amino acids. The CDR3 here is CASSSDRASYEQYF. CDR3 sequence (DNA): TGCGCCAGCAGCTCGGACAGGGCCTCCTACGAGCAGTACTTC.

The chain links TRBV6-1 to TRBJ1-2; 7 nucleotides align to TRBD1. V was pared by 4 bases and J by 4 bases, with 3 bases of the junction left unmatched. Germline V CDR1 and CDR2: MNHNS, SASEGT. This CDR3 spans 13 amino acids. CDR3 protein: CASSATGAYGYTF. CDR3 sequence (DNA): TGTGCCAGCAGTGCAACAGGGGCCTATGGCTACACCTTC.

The CDR3 region is CASSSGLAGTGELFF. The CDR3 coding sequence is TGTGCCAGCAGCTCGGGACTAGCAGGGACCGGGGAGCTGTTTTTT. The rearrangement joins TRBV5-6 to TRBJ2-2; TRBD2 matches at 9 bases. Per germline, CDR1 SGHDT and CDR2 YYEEEE. The junction had 5 bases not matched to a gene; V was cut back by 3 bases and J by 5 bases. The CDR3 runs 15 residues.